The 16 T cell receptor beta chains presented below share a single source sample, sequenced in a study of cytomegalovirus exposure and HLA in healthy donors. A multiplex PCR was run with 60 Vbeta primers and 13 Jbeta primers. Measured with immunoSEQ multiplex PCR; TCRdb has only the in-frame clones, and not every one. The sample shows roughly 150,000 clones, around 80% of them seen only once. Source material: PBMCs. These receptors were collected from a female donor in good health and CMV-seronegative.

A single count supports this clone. CDR3 DNA sequence: TGTGCCAGCAGTTTCACGACAAGCAATCAGCCCCAGCATTTT. Amino acid sequence: CASSFTTSNQPQHF. The chain employs TRBV28 and TRBJ1-5; D is unclear. V lost 3 bases, J lost 1 base, and 7 bases lay in between. The CDR3 spans 14 residues. Per the germline V gene, CDR1 is MDHEN and CDR2 is SYDVKM.

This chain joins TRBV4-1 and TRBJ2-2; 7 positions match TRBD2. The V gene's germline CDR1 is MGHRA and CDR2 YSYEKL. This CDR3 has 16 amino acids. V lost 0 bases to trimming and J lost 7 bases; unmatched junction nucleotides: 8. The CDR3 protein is CASSQDGSGFVGELFF. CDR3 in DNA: TGCGCCAGCAGCCAAGATGGTAGCGGGTTTGTCGGGGAGCTGTTTTTT.

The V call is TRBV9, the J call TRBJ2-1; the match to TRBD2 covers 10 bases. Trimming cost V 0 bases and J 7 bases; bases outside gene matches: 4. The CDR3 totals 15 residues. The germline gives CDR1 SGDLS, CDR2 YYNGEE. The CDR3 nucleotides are TGTGCCAGCAGCGTAGTACTAGCGGGAAGGAATGAGCAGTTCTTC. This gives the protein CASSVVLAGRNEQFF.

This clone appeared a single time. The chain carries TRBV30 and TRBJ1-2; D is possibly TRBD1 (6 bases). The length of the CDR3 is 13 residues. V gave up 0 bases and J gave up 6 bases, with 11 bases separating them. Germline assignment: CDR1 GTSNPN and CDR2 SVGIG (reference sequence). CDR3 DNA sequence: TGTGCCTGGAGTGTACGGACAGAACATGGCTACACCTTC. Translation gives CAWSVRTEHGYTF. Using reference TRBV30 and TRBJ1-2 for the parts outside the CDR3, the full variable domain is SQTIHQWPATLVQPVGSPLSLECTVEGTSNPNLYWYRQAAGRGLQLLFYSVGIGQISSEVPQNLSASRPQDRQFILSSKKLLLSDSGFYLCAWSVRTEHGYTFGSGTRLTVV.

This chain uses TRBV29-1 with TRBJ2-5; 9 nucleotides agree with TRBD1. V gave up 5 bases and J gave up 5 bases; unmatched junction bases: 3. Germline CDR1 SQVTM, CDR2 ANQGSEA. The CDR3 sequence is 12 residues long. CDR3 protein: CSVYTGGETQYF. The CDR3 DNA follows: TGCAGCGTTTACACAGGGGGCGAGACCCAGTACTTC.

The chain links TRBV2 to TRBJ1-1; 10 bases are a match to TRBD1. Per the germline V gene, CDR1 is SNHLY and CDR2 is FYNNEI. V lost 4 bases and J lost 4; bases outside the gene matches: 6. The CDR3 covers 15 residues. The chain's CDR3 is CASSAGQGYGTEAFF. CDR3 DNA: TGTGCCAGCAGTGCGGGACAGGGGTACGGCACTGAAGCTTTCTTT.

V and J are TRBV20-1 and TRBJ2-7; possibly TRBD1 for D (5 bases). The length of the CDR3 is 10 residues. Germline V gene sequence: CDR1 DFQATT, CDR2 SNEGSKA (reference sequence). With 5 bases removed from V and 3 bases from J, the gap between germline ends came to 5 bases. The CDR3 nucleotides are TGCAGTGCTCAGGGCTACGAGCAGTACTTC. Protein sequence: CSAQGYEQYF.

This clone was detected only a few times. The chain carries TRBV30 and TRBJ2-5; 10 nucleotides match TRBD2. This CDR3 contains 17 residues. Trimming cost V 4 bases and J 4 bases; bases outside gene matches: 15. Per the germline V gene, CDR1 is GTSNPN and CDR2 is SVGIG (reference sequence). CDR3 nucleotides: TGTGCCTGGACTCGCCTAAGGACTAGCGGCTCTCTAGAGACCCAGTACTTC. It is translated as CAWTRLRTSGSLETQYF.

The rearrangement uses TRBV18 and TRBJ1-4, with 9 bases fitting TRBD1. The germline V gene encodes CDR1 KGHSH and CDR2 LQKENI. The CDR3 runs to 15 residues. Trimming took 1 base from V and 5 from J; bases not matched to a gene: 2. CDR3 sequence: CASSPRQGENEKLFF. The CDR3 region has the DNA TGTGCCAGCTCACCACGACAGGGGGAAAATGAAAAACTGTTTTTT. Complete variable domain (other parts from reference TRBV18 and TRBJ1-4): NAGVMQNPRHLVRRRGQEARLRCSPMKGHSHVYWYRQLPEEGLKFMVYLQKENIIDESGMPKERFSAEFPKEGPSILRIQQVVRGDSAAYFCASSPRQGENEKLFFGSGTQLSVL.

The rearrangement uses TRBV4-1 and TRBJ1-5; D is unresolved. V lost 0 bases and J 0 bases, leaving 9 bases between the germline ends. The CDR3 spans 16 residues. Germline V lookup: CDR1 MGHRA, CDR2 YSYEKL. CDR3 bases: TGCGCCAGCAGCCAAGAGGCCATTAATAGCAATCAGCCCCAGCATTTT. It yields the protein CASSQEAINSNQPQHF.

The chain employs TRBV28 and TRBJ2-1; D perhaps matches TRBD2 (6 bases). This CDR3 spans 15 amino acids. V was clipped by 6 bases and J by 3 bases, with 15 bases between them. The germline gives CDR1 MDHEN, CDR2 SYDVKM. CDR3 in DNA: TGTGCCAGCAGCCCTCCGGGACTTCGCTACAATGAGCAGTTCTTC. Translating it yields CASSPPGLRYNEQFF.

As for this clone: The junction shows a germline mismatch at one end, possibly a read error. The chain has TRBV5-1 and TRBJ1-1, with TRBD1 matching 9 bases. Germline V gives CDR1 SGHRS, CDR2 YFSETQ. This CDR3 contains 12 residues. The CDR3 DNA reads TGCGCCAGCAGCTTGGGGGACAGGGCCTCCCGATTT. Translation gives CASSLGDRASRF.

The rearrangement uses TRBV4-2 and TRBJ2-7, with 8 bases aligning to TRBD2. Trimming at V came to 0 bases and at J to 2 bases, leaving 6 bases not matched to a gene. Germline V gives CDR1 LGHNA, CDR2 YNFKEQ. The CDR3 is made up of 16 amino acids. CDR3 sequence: CASSQDTTSGPYEQYF. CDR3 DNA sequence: TGTGCCAGCAGCCAAGATACTACTAGCGGACCCTACGAGCAGTACTTC.

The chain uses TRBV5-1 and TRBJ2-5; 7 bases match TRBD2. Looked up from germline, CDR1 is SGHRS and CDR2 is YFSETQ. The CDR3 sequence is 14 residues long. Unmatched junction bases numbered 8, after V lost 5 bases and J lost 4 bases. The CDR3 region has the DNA TGCGCCAGCAGGGCGAGCGGGACGGGAGAGACCCAGTACTTC. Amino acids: CASRASGTGETQYF.

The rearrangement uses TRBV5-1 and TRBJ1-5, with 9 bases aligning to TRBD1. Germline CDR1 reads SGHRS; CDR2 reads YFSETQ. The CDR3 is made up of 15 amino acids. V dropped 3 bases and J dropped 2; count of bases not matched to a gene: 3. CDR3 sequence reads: CASSSTGGGNQPQHF. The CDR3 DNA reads TGCGCCAGCAGCTCGACAGGGGGTGGCAATCAGCCCCAGCATTTT. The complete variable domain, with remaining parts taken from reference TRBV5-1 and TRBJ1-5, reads KAGVTQTPRYLIKTRGQQVTLSCSPISGHRSVSWYQQTPGQGLQFLFEYFSETQRNKGNFPGRFSGRQFSNSRSEMNVSTLELGDSALYLCASSSTGGGNQPQHFGDGTRLSIL.

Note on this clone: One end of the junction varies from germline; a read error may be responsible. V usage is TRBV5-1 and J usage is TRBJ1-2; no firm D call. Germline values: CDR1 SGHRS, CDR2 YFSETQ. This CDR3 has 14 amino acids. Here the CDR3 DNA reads TGCGCCAGCAGCTTGGAACGGGGAGGCTATGGCTACCCCTTC. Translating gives CASSLERGGYGYPF.